This T cell receptor (beta chain) emerged from a study of identical twins. Study findings and constraints: It was cross-sectional statistical analysis, not following the same donors, that the conclusions relied on. Insertions were fewer in abundant cord blood beta clonotypes, whereas memory repertoires showed none of this pattern.

On this clonotype: Its antigen is not identified.

The CDR3 is made up of 15 amino acids. The junction had 8 bases not matched to a gene; V was cut back by 6 bases and J by 6 bases. TCRdb reanalysed the 5' RACE reads using MiXCR and keeps one entry per CDR3 protein. In the table there are roughly 700,000 distinct CDR3 sequences, 8.6% of which are singletons. The data were also submitted as part of a second study, on yellow fever vaccine responses in identical twins.

The rearrangement joins TRBV12-3 or TRBV12-4 to TRBJ2-1; the match to TRBD2 covers 10 bases. What was sequenced was PBMCs. The clonotype originates from a woman under 30 in good health. The CDR3 spells CASSGGLATFNEQFF. CDR3 in DNA: TGTGCCAGCAGCGGGGGACTAGCGACTTTCAATGAGCAGTTCTTC.